A selection of T cell receptor beta chains follows, all from one sample in a study of beta chain features in type 1 diabetes. Produced via immunoSEQ multiplex PCR; TCRdb's table is partial and in-frame only. This sample has 400,000 to 500,000 clones, with roughly 13% found just once. The specimen sequenced was naive CD4+ T cells from blood. The receptors here all came from a young man in good health. CDR3s include the opening cysteine and the closing phenylalanine or tryptophan. The D gene is left open where the match is weak. A clone size is listed for some rows: how often the clone was seen (once, few, many), or a class if it is expanded.

>TRBJ2-5|TRBD2|TRBV29-1|few
CSVRTSVQETQYF
TGCAGCGTGAGGACTAGCGTCCAAGAGACCCAGTACTTC
>TRBJ2-5|TRBD2|TRBV9|NA
CASSPRLAGDRLQETQYF
TGTGCCAGCAGCCCCAGGCTAGCGGGGGACCGCCTCCAAGAGACCCAGTACTTC
>TRBJ1-6|NA|TRBV28|NA
CATHLRVGSPLHF
TGTGCCACCCACCTTAGGGTGGGTTCACCCCTCCACTTT
>TRBJ2-1|TRBD1|TRBV19|NA
CASSMDREIDEQFF
TGTGCCAGTAGTATGGACAGGGAGATTGATGAGCAGTTCTTC
>TRBJ1-4|NA|TRBV19|few
CASTLSLGNEKLFF
TGTGCCAGTACCCTATCCTTGGGAAATGAAAAACTGTTTTTT
>TRBJ2-1|TRBD2|TRBV15|NA
CATSLTSGRPYNEQFF
TGTGCCACCAGCCTTACTAGCGGGAGGCCCTACAATGAGCAGTTCTTC
>TRBJ2-7|NA|TRBV7-2|few
CASSLDRIYEQYF
TGTGCCAGCAGCTTAGACAGGATCTACGAGCAGTACTTC
>TRBJ2-1|TRBD1|TRBV7-3|NA
CASGDRGSYEQFF
TGTGCCAGCGGTGACAGGGGATCATATGAGCAGTTCTTC
>TRBJ2-1|NA|TRBV4-2|NA
CASSQDGAAHNEQFF
TGTGCCAGCAGCCAAGATGGGGCGGCACACAATGAGCAGTTCTTC
>TRBJ2-1|NA|TRBV4-1|NA
CASSQEGGLSYNEQFF
TGCGCCAGCAGCCAAGAAGGGGGTCTCTCCTACAATGAGCAGTTCTTC
>TRBJ1-4|NA|TRBV7-9|NA
CASSWNGEKLFF
TGTGCCAGCAGCTGGAATGGCGAAAAACTGTTTTTT
>TRBJ2-1|TRBD2|TRBV18|NA
CASSPPGGNEQFF
TGTGCCAGCTCACCACCGGGGGGGAATGAGCAGTTCTTC
>TRBJ1-4|NA|TRBV5-1|few
CASSSGQPNEKLFF
TGCGCCAGCAGCTCCGGACAGCCTAATGAAAAACTGTTTTTT
>TRBJ1-2|NA|TRBV5-4|few
CASSLASRDGYTF
TGTGCCAGCAGCTTGGCCAGCAGGGATGGCTACACCTTC
>TRBJ1-5|NA|TRBV14|few
CASSPGLEQPQHF
TGTGCCAGCAGCCCGGGATTGGAGCAGCCCCAGCATTTT
>TRBJ2-1|NA|TRBV2|few
CASSVEVPGSYNEQFF
TGTGCCAGCAGTGTCGAGGTACCCGGGTCCTACAATGAGCAGTTCTTC
>TRBJ2-2|NA|TRBV5-1|NA
CASSFSVPGELFF
TGCGCCAGCAGCTTCTCCGTACCCGGGGAGCTGTTTTTT
>TRBJ2-5|NA|TRBV29-1|NA
CSVEIAPASEETQYF
TGCAGCGTTGAAATAGCCCCGGCTTCAGAAGAGACCCAGTACTTC
>TRBJ2-1|NA|TRBV9|NA
CASSVEGIGPYNEQFF
TGTGCCAGCAGCGTAGAGGGTATTGGGCCTTACAATGAGCAGTTCTTC
>TRBJ1-1|NA|TRBV21-1|few
CASRDRANTEAFF
TGTGCCAGCCGGGACAGGGCGAACACTGAAGCTTTCTTT
>TRBJ2-7|NA|TRBV5-1|few
CASSLEAALLREQYF
TGCGCCAGCAGCTTGGAGGCAGCACTTCTAAGGGAGCAGTACTTC
>TRBJ2-7|TRBD2|TRBV19|NA
CASSTGLAGDEQYF
TGTGCCAGTAGTACGGGACTAGCGGGGGACGAGCAGTACTTC
>TRBJ2-1|TRBD2|TRBV20-1|NA
CSARPGLAQFF
TGCAGTGCCCGGCCGGGACTAGCTCAGTTCTTC
>TRBJ2-3|NA|TRBV5-1|NA
CASSLVGFLADTQYF
TGCGCCAGCAGCTTGGTGGGGTTCTTGGCAGATACGCAGTATTTT
>TRBJ1-4|NA|TRBV29-1|few
CSGKGQVGSSNEKLFF
TGCAGCGGAAAGGGCCAAGTCGGGTCATCTAATGAAAAACTGTTTTTT
>TRBJ2-1|NA|TRBV11-1|NA
CASSLAGRSYNEQFF
TGTGCCAGCAGCTTAGCTGGCAGGTCCTACAATGAGCAGTTCTTC
>TRBJ2-3|NA|TRBV7-3|NA
CASSLGSPPDTQYF
TGTGCCAGCAGCTTAGGTAGCCCTCCCGATACGCAGTATTTT
>TRBJ2-1|TRBD2|TRBV19|NA
CASMERGTYNEQFF
TGTGCCAGTATGGAGCGGGGAACCTACAATGAGCAGTTCTTC
>TRBJ2-7|NA|TRBV10-3|NA
CAISELLTESYEQYF
TGTGCCATCAGTGAGCTCCTGACTGAATCCTACGAGCAGTACTTC
>TRBJ2-1|NA|TRBV7-9|few
CASSLGIDEQFF
TGTGCCAGCAGCTTAGGGATAGACGAGCAGTTCTTC